This T cell receptor beta chain was recovered during a study of shared T cell receptors in the human thymus. Sequenced by immunoSEQ multiplex PCR; TCRdb stores in-frame clones only, minus some. This sample has about 380,000 clones; 85% to 95% occur once, and the top ten carry approximately 0.02%. Germline lookup yields CDR1 SGHVT and CDR2 SQSDAQ. The CDR3 spans 15 residues. J gave up 4 bases and V 5 bases, and 2 bases lay outside the gene matches. This clone was detected only once. The source is a human donor. Sequences were obtained from thymocytes. The rearrangement uses TRBV7-4 and TRBJ2-3; TRBD2 matches at 14 bases. CDR3 residues: CASSTGLAGADTQYF. CDR3 DNA sequence: TGTGCCAGCAGCACGGGACTAGCGGGAGCAGATACGCAGTATTTT.